This T cell receptor beta chain was recovered during a study of control samples from healthy donors and cancer patients. Profiled with immunoSEQ multiplex PCR; TCRdb holds only in-frame clones, not every one. Found here are about 130,000 clones, roughly 92% of them singletons; the top ten hold 4.5% to 7%. V lost 6 bases and J lost 4; bases outside the gene matches: 21. There are 19 residues in the CDR3. Germline V gene lookup returns CDR1 SNHLY and CDR2 FYNNEI. The rearrangement uses TRBV2 and TRBJ1-1; 9 positions agree with TRBD1. Sequences were obtained from blood. The receptor was derived from a man aged 18 to 29 in good health. The DNA of the CDR3 is TGTGCCAGCAGAAAACGGGCGGGGACAGGGAGGACAGAGGTCACTGAAGCTTTCTTT. Translating it yields CASRKRAGTGRTEVTEAFF. Filled out from reference TRBV2 and TRBJ1-1, the complete variable domain reads EPEVTQTPSHQVTQMGQEVILRCVPISNHLYFYWYRQILGQKVEFLVSFYNNEISEKSEIFDDQFSVERPDGSNFTLKIRSTKLEDSAMYFCASRKRAGTGRTEVTEAFFGQGTRLTVV.